One sample yielded the 19 T cell receptor beta chains listed below, sequenced in a study of blood T cell repertoires in COVID-19. TCRdb's table, derived via immunoSEQ multiplex PCR, lists solely in-frame clones and lacks some. The table includes approximately 150,000 clones, approximately 84% detected once. Source material: peripheral blood. The receptors were sampled from a human donor with acute or convalescent COVID-19. The donor label of this sample is uncertain.

V and J are TRBV6-5 and TRBJ1-2; D possibly corresponds to TRBD1 (6 bases). The germline V gene has CDR1 MNHEY and CDR2 SVGAGI. V was cut by 6 bases and J by 8 bases, with 19 bases left in between. CDR3 length: 14 residues. The CDR3 bases are TGTGCCAGCAGCCGATCCACAGGGAAGTACGGCTACACCTTC. Protein product: CASSRSTGKYGYTF.

The chain joins TRBV7-6 to TRBJ2-3; TRBD1 agrees at 8 bases. This CDR3 comprises 18 residues. Germline loops: CDR1 SGHVS, CDR2 FNYEAQ. V gave up 5 bases and J gave up 1 base; unmatched junction bases: 14. In DNA, the CDR3 is TGTGCCAGCAGCCCAGGAGAGGGCAGGGGGCGCGGCACAGATACGCAGTATTTT. Translation: CASSPGEGRGRGTDTQYF.

This chain connects TRBV7-2 to TRBJ1-4, with no clear D. The germline V and J ends were trimmed by 2 bases and 6 bases, with 7 bases remaining between them. CDR1 and CDR2 (germline): SGHTA, FQGNSA. The CDR3 length is 13 residues. The CDR3 reads CASSLRQHEKLFF. The CDR3 region has the DNA TGTGCCAGCAGCTTACGACAACATGAAAAACTGTTTTTT.

The chain uses TRBV2 and TRBJ1-2, with 10 bases that match TRBD1. The V segment lost 3 bases and the J segment 8 bases; nucleotides outside the gene matches: 9. Germline CDR1 is SNHLY and CDR2 is FYNNEI. This CDR3 is built from 15 residues. CDR3 nucleotides: TGTGCCAGCAGTGAGTTTCGGGTGACAGGGGGCGGCTACACCTTC. Protein: CASSEFRVTGGGYTF. Full variable domain (outside the CDR3, taken from reference TRBV2 and TRBJ1-2): EPEVTQTPSHQVTQMGQEVILRCVPISNHLYFYWYRQILGQKVEFLVSFYNNEISEKSEIFDDQFSVERPDGSNFTLKIRSTKLEDSAMYFCASSEFRVTGGGYTFGSGTRLTVV.

This clone was seen a few times. This CDR3 is also generated by other DNA sequences in the sample. This chain links TRBV4-3 with TRBJ1-2; TRBD1 aligns across 9 bases. The CDR3 sequence is 14 residues long. CDR1 is LGHNA and CDR2 is YSLEER in the germline V gene. Trimming at V came to 4 bases and at J to 4 bases, leaving 4 bases not matched to a gene. Here the CDR3 reads CASSPMGQGYGYTF. CDR3 nucleotide sequence: TGCGCCAGCAGCCCAATGGGACAGGGCTATGGCTACACCTTC.

J is TRBJ2-7 and V is TRBV19; tentative D call: TRBD2 (6 bases). V was shortened by 5 bases and J by 3 bases, with 14 bases between the two germline ends. The germline CDR1 and CDR2 sequences are LNHDA and SQIVND (reference sequence). The CDR3 has 14 residues. Written as DNA, the CDR3 is TGTGCCAGTAGTCGGGACGACGGGGGCTACGAGCAGTACTTC. It codes for CASSRDDGGYEQYF.

The chain joins TRBV4-3 to TRBJ2-7, with TRBD2 matching 8 bases. Germline CDR1 LGHNA, CDR2 YSLEER. The CDR3 covers 15 residues. Losses at the gene ends were 2 bases for V and 2 bases for J; bases not matched to a gene: 5. CDR3 amino acids: CASSQTSGPTYEQYF. The DNA for the CDR3 is TGCGCCAGCAGCCAAACTAGCGGCCCAACCTACGAGCAGTACTTC.

This clone was counted a single time. The V gene is TRBV4-2, the J gene TRBJ1-6; D uncertain. V shed 5 bases and J shed 9 bases, with 11 bases lying between them. Germline V lookup: CDR1 LGHNA, CDR2 YNFKEQ. The CDR3 has 13 amino acids. The CDR3 region is CASSEPTISPLHF. In DNA form, the CDR3 reads TGTGCCAGCAGCGAACCCACTATTTCACCCCTCCACTTT.

This chain joins TRBV2 and TRBJ1-5, with D possibly matching TRBD1 (5 bases). The germline V and J ends were trimmed by 5 bases and 0 bases, with 20 bases remaining between them. Germline CDR1 reads SNHLY; CDR2 reads FYNNEI. The CDR3 is 18 amino acids. Written as DNA, the CDR3 is TGTGCCAGCAGTCCTCTTCAGGGAGGCAGATATAGCAATCAGCCCCAGCATTTT. Protein sequence: CASSPLQGGRYSNQPQHF.

The J gene is TRBJ2-7, the V gene TRBV5-1, with D possibly being TRBD2 (5 bases). The CDR3 contains 14 residues. Germline CDR1 and CDR2: SGHRS and YFSETQ. The V and J ends lost 5 bases and 4 bases respectively, with 16 bases between them. The CDR3 DNA sequence: TGCGCCAGCAGTTCAGCTCTTTCGGGATACGAGCAGTACTTC. Protein sequence: CASSSALSGYEQYF.

The V and J genes are TRBV19 and TRBJ2-1; 9 bases match TRBD1. CDR3 size: 17 residues. The junction had 12 bases not matched to a gene; V was cut back by 3 bases and J by 6 bases. Looked up from germline, CDR1 is LNHDA and CDR2 is SQIVND (reference sequence). Written as DNA, the CDR3 is TGTGCCAGTAGTATCCCAGTTTGGGACAGGGCGTCCAATGAGCAGTTCTTC. It encodes CASSIPVWDRASNEQFF.

This rearrangement joins TRBV29-1 to TRBJ2-1; TRBD2 agrees at 12 bases. The CDR3 spans 15 residues. Per the germline V gene, CDR1 is SQVTM and CDR2 is ANQGSEA. V was clipped by 1 base and J by 7 bases; unmatched bases: 5. The CDR3 loop reads CSVEVGLAGTNEQFF. DNA of the CDR3: TGCAGCGTTGAAGTCGGACTAGCGGGAACGAATGAGCAGTTCTTC.

The V call is TRBV18, the J call TRBJ2-7; 13 bases line up with TRBD2. Germline V CDR1 and CDR2: KGHSH, LQKENI. The CDR3 totals 14 residues. The ends lost 5 bases at V and 3 bases at J; junction bases unmatched: 1. This CDR3 reads CASSGTSGNYEQYF. CDR3 DNA: TGTGCCAGCTCAGGGACTAGCGGGAACTACGAGCAGTACTTC.

This chain joins TRBV5-4 and TRBJ1-3, with D possibly matching TRBD1 (6 bases). V lost 4 bases and J lost 4, with 15 bases in between. The V gene's germline CDR1 is SGHNT and CDR2 YYREEE (reference sequence). The CDR3 has 15 residues. The CDR3, as DNA: TGTGCCAGCAGCCGTCGGGGGGGCGAAGGAAACACCATATATTTT. Translating gives CASSRRGGEGNTIYF.

V gene TRBV24-1 combines with J gene TRBJ1-1; TRBD1 aligns across 12 bases. Germline V lookup: CDR1 KGHDR, CDR2 SFDVKD. Trimming removed 4 bases from V and 4 bases from J; junction bases left unmatched: 3. The CDR3 sequence is 15 residues long. CDR3 amino acids: CATSDSGQGATEAFF. CDR3 bases: TGTGCCACCAGTGACTCGGGACAGGGGGCCACTGAAGCTTTCTTT.

The chain employs TRBV20-1 and TRBJ2-3, with TRBD2 matching 12 bases. CDR3 size: 15 residues. V shed 3 bases, J shed 5 bases, and the junction held 6 bases outside the gene matches. Germline lookup yields CDR1 DFQATT and CDR2 SNEGSKA (reference sequence). The CDR3 spells CSASLAGGPGDTQYF. CDR3 bases: TGCAGTGCTAGTCTAGCGGGGGGGCCGGGAGATACGCAGTATTTT.

This chain links TRBV18 with TRBJ1-2, with D tentatively TRBD1 (6 bases). The CDR3 has 13 amino acids. Trimming removed 1 base at V and 8 bases at J, with 11 bases between. Germline CDR1 KGHSH, CDR2 LQKENI. The CDR3 is CASSPLFGGGYTF. The CDR3 bases are TGTGCCAGCTCACCACTTTTTGGGGGCGGCTACACCTTC.

The chain is built from TRBV10-3 and TRBJ2-5; the D gene is possibly TRBD1 (6 bases). V dropped 4 bases and J dropped 3 bases, with 9 bases sitting between them. Germline CDR1 reads ENHRY; CDR2 reads SYGVKD. The CDR3 loop spans 13 amino acids. In DNA, the CDR3 is TGTGCCATCAGTGGGGGGCAGGAAGAGACCCAGTACTTC. Protein sequence: CAISGGQEETQYF.

The chain recombines TRBV7-6 with TRBJ2-1, with 7 bases identical to TRBD2. The trim removed 5 bases at V and 5 bases at J, leaving 12 bases unmatched. The CDR3 is made up of 16 amino acids. Germline V gene lookup returns CDR1 SGHVS and CDR2 FNYEAQ. CDR3 DNA sequence: TGTGCCAGCAGCCCCTTACCTAGCGGTGCAAACAATGAGCAGTTCTTC. Translation gives CASSPLPSGANNEQFF.